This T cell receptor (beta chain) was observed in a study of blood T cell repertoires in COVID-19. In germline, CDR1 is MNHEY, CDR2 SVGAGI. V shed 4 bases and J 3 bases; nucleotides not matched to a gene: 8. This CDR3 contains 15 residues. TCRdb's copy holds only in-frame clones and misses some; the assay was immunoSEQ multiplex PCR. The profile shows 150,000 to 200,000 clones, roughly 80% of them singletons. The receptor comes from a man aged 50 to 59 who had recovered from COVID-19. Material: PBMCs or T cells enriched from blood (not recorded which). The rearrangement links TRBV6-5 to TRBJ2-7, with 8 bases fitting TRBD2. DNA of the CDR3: TGTGCCAGCAGTTCTCCTAGCGGGTTTCTCTACGAGCAGTACTTC. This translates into CASSSPSGFLYEQYF.